This TCR beta chain was captured by sequencing in a study of T-cell reconstitution after alpha-beta-depleted transplantation in children. Overall study results and limits: Where alpha-beta T cells came from about two months after transplant was reportedly several hundred expanded graft clones.

The CDR3 consists of 14 residues. Per germline, CDR1 SGHAT and CDR2 FQNNGV. V lost 1 base, J lost 4 bases, and 8 bases lay in between. TCRbeta library preparation incorporated unique molecular identifiers. TCRdb processed the PCR reads anew with MiXCR; each CDR3 protein has one entry. The sample shows around 270,000 distinct CDR3 sequences, roughly a tenth of them seen only once. Ten or more counts support this clonotype. As yet, its antigen is unknown. This receptor was taken from a boy under two years old with acute myeloid leukemia, due to receive a stem cell transplant. The specimen comprised PBMCs, sampled before TCRalphabeta/CD19-depleted stem cell transplant. V gene TRBV11-2 combines with J gene TRBJ2-1; D unclear. The CDR3 DNA sequence: TGTGCCAGCAGCTTAGCCTCACCATACAATGAGCAGTTCTTC. Translation gives CASSLASPYNEQFF.